This T cell receptor beta chain was recovered during a study of identifying expanded T cells in peripheral blood. This table comes from immunoSEQ multiplex PCR, and its TCRdb copy is limited to in-frame clones, with some not included. The data contain roughly 100,000 clones, approximately 88% of them singletons. The CDR3 length is 14 residues. The V gene's germline CDR1 is LNHDA and CDR2 SQIVND (reference sequence). V gave up 3 bases and J gave up 2 bases; unmatched junction bases: 2. Healthy donors had no documented immune events, such as infections, while sampled. Sequencing was done on a sample of blood. The clonotype originates from a person aged 18 to 75 in good health. The V gene is TRBV19, the J gene TRBJ1-2, with 8 bases fitting TRBD1. DNA for the CDR3: TGTGCCAGTAGTATGGCAGGGGGCAACTATGGCTACACCTTC. Residues: CASSMAGGNYGYTF.